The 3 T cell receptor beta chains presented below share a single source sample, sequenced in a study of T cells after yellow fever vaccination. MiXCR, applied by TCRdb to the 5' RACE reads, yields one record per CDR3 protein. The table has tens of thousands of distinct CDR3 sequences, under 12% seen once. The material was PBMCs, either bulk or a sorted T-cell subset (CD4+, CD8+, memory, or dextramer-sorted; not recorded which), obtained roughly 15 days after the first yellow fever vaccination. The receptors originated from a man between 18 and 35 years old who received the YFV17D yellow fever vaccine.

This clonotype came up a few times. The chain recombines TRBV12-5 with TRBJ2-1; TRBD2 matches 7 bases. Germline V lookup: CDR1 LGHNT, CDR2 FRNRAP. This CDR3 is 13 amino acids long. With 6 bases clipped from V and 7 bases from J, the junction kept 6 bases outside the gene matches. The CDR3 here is CASGRGSMNEQFF. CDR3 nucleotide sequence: TGTGCTAGTGGGCGGGGGTCTATGAATGAGCAGTTCTTC.

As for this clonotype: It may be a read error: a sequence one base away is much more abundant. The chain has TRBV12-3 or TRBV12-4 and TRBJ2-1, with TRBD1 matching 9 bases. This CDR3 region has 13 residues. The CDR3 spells CDSRPGQGGEQFF. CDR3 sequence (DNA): TGTGACAGCAGGCCGGGACAGGGCGGTGAGCAGTTCTTC.

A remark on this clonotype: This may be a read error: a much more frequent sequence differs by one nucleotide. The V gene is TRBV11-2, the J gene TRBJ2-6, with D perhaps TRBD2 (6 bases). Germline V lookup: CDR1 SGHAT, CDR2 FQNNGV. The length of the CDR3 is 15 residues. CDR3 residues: CASSTRGAGANVPTF. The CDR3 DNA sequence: TGTGCCAGCAGCACGCGGGGAGCTGGGGCCAACGTCCCGACTTTC.